This entry features one T cell receptor (beta chain) sequence. A single count supports this clone. No antigen is known for it. Base qualities are missing; no much larger clone stands one base away. In total, around 600 healthy bone marrow donors made up the cohort. At the time of sampling, all cohort members were nominally healthy, though unrecorded immune exposures were likely present. The donor tested CMV seropositive and was one of the 289 seropositive cohort members. Every donor gave a peripheral blood sample, and the peripheral blood mononuclear cells from that sample were used for TCR beta sequencing. The Qiagen DNeasy Blood Extraction Kit was used to extract genomic DNA from the blood cell samples. The junction shows trimming of 2 bases on V and 3 bases on J, and the gene matches do not reach 14 bases of it. Sequences SGHTA (CDR1) and FQGNSA (CDR2) are obtained from the germline V gene. The CDR3, from cysteine to phenylalanine, totals 18 residues. Only the CDR3 region is kept as DNA, spanning 54 bases read in frame from base 1.

These data belong to a study of cytomegalovirus exposure and HLA in healthy donors listed by TCRdb under 2017. Turning to the overall study: According to an earlier analysis of 587 of the donors, about 190 million T cells yielded 90 million to 130 million unique TCR beta sequences and approximately 300 Gb of sequence data. An early release that covered fewer than 750 HLA-typed donors contained approximately 300 gigabases of sequencing data and 70 million to 100 million unique TCR sequences. Among the roughly 400 genotyped donors, approximately 81% belonged to the genetic ancestry cluster associated with self-reported Caucasian donors. The study aimed to test whether cataloging public T cell receptors could reveal signatures of past pathogen exposure. The study profiled the T cell repertoires of under 850 subjects by immunosequencing and related them to cytomegalovirus serostatus. In addition to the first cohort of 650 to 800 subjects, a separate validation cohort of about 120 different subjects was used. High-throughput TCR immunosequencing, statistical association of individual TCRs with disease status, and machine learning were combined to predict cytomegalovirus infection status. In a later analysis, previously published TCR beta repertoires from about 670 donors were re-analyzed and high-resolution HLA genotyping was added so that TCR occurrence patterns could be studied. Rather than drawing on any new phenotypic data, the later analysis identified candidate immune exposures from TCR beta sequences and the way those sequences occurred across donors. An earlier analysis of some 500 of the donors used high-throughput TCR beta sequencing to judge whether each TCR beta V gene segment behaved as functional or pseudogenic. Donor age, sex, ethnicity and CMV serostatus were compiled together with the repertoire data. A later genetic analysis used genome-wide SNP genotypes for about 60% of the roughly 700 donors, treating that subset as a discovery cohort. Every discovery cohort repertoire had been produced on one sequencing platform. HLA typing covered class I and class II loci at four-digit resolution. Typing coverage differed by locus: A, B, C, DRB1 and DQB1 were typed in about 620-630 donors, DQA1 in 500 to 550, DPA1 in 600 to 610, and DPB1 in 472. Because of strong linkage in the cohort, four to six DR-DQ haplotypes were treated as single units for association and clustering. On average, around 240,000 unique TCR beta nucleotide sequences were sequenced per donor among roughly 430 genotyped donors of the cohort, with roughly 18% of those sequences being non-productive.

Overall study outcomes, separate from this receptor: According to a later analysis, most CMV-associated TCR beta chains appeared to be HLA-restricted, and the HLA associations seemed to be driven largely by CMV exposure. The classifier was reported to diagnose cytomegalovirus status with high specificity and sensitivity in both the original and validation cohorts. While some public TCRs were present in many individuals, most TCR sequences turned up only very rarely across donors. A later analysis reported that several top co-occurrence clusters appeared linked to parvovirus B19, influenza, CMV and Epstein-Barr virus. Because counts were too low, about 15 rarely observed V segments, including chromosome 9 orphons, were left out of the earlier analysis of 587 of the donors. A later analysis found that HLA-associated TCR beta chains were more clonally expanded and had lower generation probabilities than equally common non-associated chains. A further reported finding was that TCR beta sequences accurately predicted the HLA-A and HLA-B alleles for most subjects in the first cohort. It was suggested by the authors that the approach could potentially be generalized to other disease states and immunological phenotypes. This cohort had only TCR beta chains sequenced, and the lack of alpha or paired-chain data limited which features could be detected. Correlated functional status among segregating V segments might reflect linkage disequilibrium, but an unknown experimental factor could not be ruled out. Compared with the approximately 720-donor mean, donors in an Asian-associated ancestry cluster had fewer N-insertions in productive TCRs, according to a later genetic analysis. Because HLA typing was missing for some donors at each locus, association tests included only the typed subset. Presence/absence analyses assumed roughly uniform sequencing depth across donors, an assumption that may not hold. In a later genetic analysis, a missense DCLRE1C variant was associated with V-gene and J-gene trimming of TCR beta chains, and the association was replicated in an independent cohort. In vitro tests confirmed that a few of the cytomegalovirus-associated TCR beta chains recognize cytomegalovirus antigens. Assigning TCR associations to individual alleles was difficult when HLA alleles, especially DR and DQ, strongly co-occurred. According to a later analysis, TCR association rates differed among HLA loci, with DRB1 alleles showing the most associated TCRs and HLA-C alleles showing the fewest. Broadly in line with IMGT annotations, most TCR beta V segments showed up in productive rearrangements about 87% or about 30% of the time in an earlier analysis of roughly 590 of the donors. Some IMGT-functional V segments, including TRBV6-2 and TRBV6-3, could not be told apart with the 87-base-pair reads, so those segments were excluded. The sequencing pipeline was judged likely to have produced a cluster of highly shared sequence variants as a technical artifact. The study gave a list of some 150 TCR beta chains associated with cytomegalovirus. At a false discovery rate of 0.05, a later analysis linked about 17,000 TCR beta sequences to specific HLA alleles. Immune exposure information for the cohort was limited to CMV serostatus.

Libraries were built with the immunoSEQ multiplex PCR assay. For the multiplex PCR, a mixture combining 60 forward primers for TCR Vbeta segments and 13 reverse primers for TCR Jbeta segments was used. The CDR3 region of rearranged TCR beta genes was amplified from genomic DNA with a multiplex PCR assay. Amplified TCR beta libraries were sequenced as 87-base-pair reads on the Illumina HiSeq System. The paper's processing steps were these. A later analysis counted about 80 million unique TCR beta chains across the 550 to 700 repertoires, and approximately 11 million of these chains were shared by at least two donors. Raw reads were error-corrected and collapsed into unique sequences by a nearest-neighbor algorithm in which closely related sequences were merged to remove PCR and sequencing errors. Alignment of CDR3 sequences to IMGT reference sequences was used to assign V, D and J gene segments. Each retained sequence needed at least a six-nucleotide match to both a V gene segment and a J gene segment. A rearrangement was called productive if the CDR3 had no stop codons and remained in frame with V and J, and every other rearrangement was called non-productive. Following IMGT convention, CDR3 was defined as the stretch from the second conserved V-encoded cysteine up to the conserved J-encoded phenylalanine. The earlier analysis of fewer than 750 of the donors excluded sequences that lacked an unambiguous match to a single V gene segment. In an earlier analysis of about 590 of the donors, a V segment was called functional when productive rearrangements were above 56.7%, and segregating when the standard deviation between donors exceeded 5%. To diagnose cytomegalovirus status from the catalog of TCR beta chain sequences, a statistical classification framework was built. A later analysis assigned V and J genes by comparing TCR nucleotide sequences with IMGT/GENE-DB human TR gene sequences. A later analysis assigned CDR3 sequences and most-parsimonious VDJ recombination scenarios with the TCRdist pipeline. In a later analysis, each TCR beta chain was defined by its CDR3 amino acid sequence together with its V-gene family, and reads lacking a unique V-gene family were excluded. As a way to deal with suspected cross-contamination and a sequencing artifact, a later analysis dropped 450 to 600 nucleotide sequences that were highly shared and had low generation probability. In a later analysis, a clonal expansion index for each public chain was calculated from normalized within-repertoire ranks of inferred template counts. Generation probabilities in a later analysis came from a VDJ recombination model fitted to out-of-frame rearrangements, and those results were checked against IGoR. In a later analysis, TCR-TCR, TCR-HLA and TCR-CMV co-occurrence was scored with hypergeometric tests, and a repertoire-size bias correction was applied to TCR pairs. To estimate false discovery rates, a later analysis permuted the HLA or CMV assignments 20 times. In a later analysis, co-occurring TCRs were grouped using DBSCAN, with TCRdist sequence similarity added in when clustering inside HLA-allele-positive subsets. Co-occurrence clustering excluded repertoires with fewer than 30,000 or more than 120,000 public chains, plus five with anomalous nucleotide sharing. Imported from immuneACCESS, the table was reduced by TCRdb to in-frame sequences with V and J called. These copies leave out some clones; in studies compared against another copy, an unresolved V gene accounts for under half, and the cause of the remainder is not known. V, J and clone size were drawn from that table, and D and trimming were deduced from the DNA. The sample data list around 150,000 clones, and nearly 80% of these were observed just once. 0.85% to 1% of the sample is in the top ten clones.

The source is a woman in her fifties or sixties in good health and CMV-seropositive. The receptor chain draws on TRBV7-2 and TRBJ2-5, with 8 central nucleotides matching TRBD2. The sample comprised PBMCs. The nucleotide sequence reads TGTGCCAGCAGCTTAAGGGGGGCGCGGGGGGCCTGGGAAGAGACCCAGTACTTC. Translated, this is CASSLRGARGAWEETQYF.